Listed here are 20 T cell receptor beta chains from one sample, sequenced in a study of Ad26.COV2.S vaccination and SARS-CoV-2 variants (dated by TCRdb to about 2021). The treatment or condition label for this specimen denotes: roughly 19 received Ad26.COV2.S at low or high dose, single or two shots; about 5 received placebo; per-sample allocation not given. Repertoires of vaccine and placebo recipients were sequenced from samples collected on day 63 after the first injection. The library was prepared using the immunoSEQ multiplex PCR assay. Imported from immuneACCESS, the table was reduced by TCRdb to in-frame sequences with V and J called. These copies leave out some clones; in studies compared against another copy, an unresolved V gene accounts for under half, and the cause of the remainder is not known. The sample table shows roughly 700,000 clones, and about 89% are seen once. The leading ten clones occupy approximately 1.5% of the sample.

Sequenced material: peripheral blood, taken in a trial of Ad26.COV2.S vaccine versus placebo. These TCRs come from a person between 18 and 60 years old who received the Ad26.COV2.S COVID-19 vaccine or a placebo.

V is TRBV7-3 and J is TRBJ2-1, with TRBD2 as a possible D gene (6 bases). Trimming pared 5 bases from V and 0 bases from J, leaving 17 bases between. This CDR3 spans 17 amino acids. CDR1 and CDR2 from the germline V gene are SGHTA and FQGTGA. CDR3 sequence (DNA): TGTGCCAGCAGCGCCCGAGGGGCGGGGTACTCCTACAATGAGCAGTTCTTC. Translation: CASSARGAGYSYNEQFF.

About this clone itself: The identical CDR3 is also encoded by other nucleotide sequences in the sample. The chain links TRBV6-6 to TRBJ2-5; D unresolved. Trimming took 6 bases from V and 4 from J, leaving 6 bases between them. From germline, CDR1 is MNHNY and CDR2 SVGAGI (reference sequence). The CDR3 loop spans 11 amino acids. The CDR3: CASSLGETQYF. CDR3 bases: TGTGCCAGCAGCCTGGGAGAGACCCAGTACTTC.

The chain uses TRBV27 and TRBJ2-4, with D unclear. The V end was cut by 6 bases, the J end by 3 bases, with 12 bases between. Per the germline V gene, CDR1 is MNHEY and CDR2 is SMNVEV (reference sequence). The CDR3 has 14 amino acids. The CDR3 nucleotides read TGTGCCAGCAGGGCCCCAGGAAACAAAAACATTCAGTACTTC. Translating gives CASRAPGNKNIQYF.

This clone has just a few counts. The chain employs TRBV10-1 and TRBJ2-5; 10 bases are a match to TRBD2. J was trimmed by 2 bases and V by 0 bases; bases with no gene match: 3. The CDR3 loop spans 16 amino acids. CDR1 is WNHNN, CDR2 SYGVQD, per germline (reference sequence). CDR3 in amino acids: CASSESQLAGQETQYF. The CDR3 DNA is TGCGCCAGCAGTGAGTCGCAACTAGCGGGGCAAGAGACCCAGTACTTC.

This CDR3 is CAISEPISDSRETQYF. CDR3 bases: TGTGCCATCAGTGAGCCCATATCGGACTCCAGAGAGACCCAGTACTTC. The chain has TRBV10-3 and TRBJ2-5, with D perhaps TRBD2 (5 bases). The CDR3 runs 16 residues. Trimming pared 2 bases from V and 4 bases from J, leaving 17 bases between. CDR1 ENHRY and CDR2 SYGVKD come from the germline V gene.

This chain uses TRBV7-2 with TRBJ1-5, with 7 positions matching TRBD1. The CDR3 loop spans 14 amino acids. CDR1 and CDR2 from the germline V gene are SGHTA and FQGNSA. After removal of 5 bases from V and 2 bases from J, the junction contained 3 bases not matched to a gene. DNA for the CDR3: TGTGCCAGCAGCGCGCAGGGGGGCAATCAGCCCCAGCATTTT. Translated: CASSAQGGNQPQHF.

The gene calls are TRBV5-1 and TRBJ2-7, with 9 bases lining up with TRBD2. Germline CDR1 is SGHRS and CDR2 is YFSETQ. With V trimmed by 0 bases and J by 4 bases, 5 bases remained unmatched. The CDR3 consists of 15 residues. CDR3 in amino acids: CASSLEASGIYEQYF. For the CDR3, the DNA is TGCGCCAGCAGCTTGGAGGCTAGCGGGATTTACGAGCAGTACTTC.

This clone was recorded once. V is TRBV2 and J is TRBJ2-6; TRBD2 agrees at 16 bases. CDR1 and CDR2 from the germline V gene are SNHLY and FYNNEI. J was trimmed by 0 bases and V by 8 bases; bases with no gene match: 13. CDR3 length: 21 amino acids. The CDR3 loop reads CASGVPGLAGGPASGANVLTF. The CDR3 nucleotides read TGTGCCAGCGGGGTACCGGGACTAGCGGGAGGGCCAGCCTCTGGGGCCAACGTCCTGACTTTC.

The V call is TRBV5-1, the J call TRBJ2-5, with TRBD1 as a possible D gene (6 bases). The germline V gene has CDR1 SGHRS and CDR2 YFSETQ. The V and J ends lost 0 bases and 3 bases respectively, with 12 bases between them. The CDR3 runs to 15 residues. The CDR3 loop reads CASSLGAPGEETQYF. As DNA, the CDR3 is TGCGCCAGCAGCTTGGGAGCACCAGGGGAAGAGACCCAGTACTTC.

This chain connects TRBV12-3 or TRBV12-4 to TRBJ1-2, with D tentatively TRBD1 (6 bases). This CDR3 has 13 amino acids. V lost 6 bases and J lost 3, with 11 bases in between. The CDR3 region is CASRTGSDYGYTF. The CDR3 DNA reads TGTGCCAGCAGAACAGGGAGTGACTATGGCTACACCTTC.

This chain joins TRBV2 and TRBJ1-2, with TRBD1 identical over 10 bases. This CDR3 region has 13 residues. Germline V gene sequence: CDR1 SNHLY, CDR2 FYNNEI. Trimming removed 4 bases from V and 6 bases from J; junction bases left unmatched: 2. In nucleotides, the CDR3 is TGTGCCAGCAGTGGGACAGGGGGAAATGGCTACACCTTC. Translated, it gives CASSGTGGNGYTF.

The chain couples TRBV29-1 to TRBJ1-1; D is ambiguous. This CDR3 spans 15 amino acids. Trimming removed 3 bases at V and 0 bases at J, with 14 bases between. Germline V gene sequence: CDR1 SQVTM, CDR2 ANQGSEA. The DNA for the CDR3 is TGCAGCGTTGACCCCGAGAGGAGAGTGAACACTGAAGCTTTCTTT. Amino acids: CSVDPERRVNTEAFF.

The table lists this clone with a few counts. CDR3 protein: CASSRGIDTVQYF. As DNA, the CDR3 is TGTGCCAGCAGTCGCGGTATAGACACTGTGCAGTACTTC. The chain is built from TRBV12-3 or TRBV12-4 and TRBJ2-7, with D unclear. The CDR3 sequence is 13 residues long. V lost 5 bases and J 9 bases, leaving 17 bases between the germline ends.

This clone was detected a few times. The chain combines TRBV19 with TRBJ1-1; D gene unclear. Trimming stripped 3 bases from V and 3 bases from J, with 17 bases between. Germline V CDR1 and CDR2: LNHDA, SQIVND (reference sequence). The CDR3 length is 16 residues. Here the CDR3 reads CASSIRLPRRYTEAFF. CDR3 nucleotides: TGTGCCAGTAGTATTCGCCTCCCACGGCGGTACACTGAAGCTTTCTTT.

The V call is TRBV7-2, the J call TRBJ2-1, with D hard to call. V was pared by 1 base and J by 0 bases, with 7 bases between. CDR1 and CDR2 (germline): SGHTA, FQGNSA. CDR3 length: 15 residues. CDR3 region: CASSLGAFSYNEQFF. CDR3 nucleotides: TGTGCCAGCAGCTTAGGAGCGTTCTCCTACAATGAGCAGTTCTTC.

The chain recombines TRBV27 with TRBJ2-5; D perhaps matches TRBD2 (6 bases). The CDR3 is 14 amino acids. Deletions cut 6 bases from V and 13 bases from J, with 24 bases between. Germline CDR1 and CDR2: MNHEY and SMNVEV (reference sequence). CDR3 nucleotide sequence: TGTGCCAGCAGCCCCTCTTCCGGGAGCAACAGTCGGTACTTC. Its protein product is CASSPSSGSNSRYF.

The gene calls are TRBV6-1 and TRBJ1-5, with no clear D. CDR1 and CDR2 from the germline V gene are MNHNS and SASEGT. This CDR3 is built from 15 residues. The ends were cut back, 0 bases at V and 2 bases at J, with 8 bases in the middle. Here the CDR3 reads CASSEAWGGNQPQHF. Here the CDR3 DNA reads TGTGCCAGCAGTGAAGCATGGGGTGGCAATCAGCCCCAGCATTTT.

This clone was counted once. The chain couples TRBV5-5 to TRBJ2-2; D might be TRBD1 (6 bases). Germline values: CDR1 SGHKS, CDR2 YYEKEE (reference sequence). The CDR3 covers 16 residues. V was cut by 4 bases and J by 4 bases, with 17 bases left in between. The DNA for the CDR3 is TGTGCCAGCAGCCCTGGACAGACCTCTCGCACCGGGGAGCTGTTTTTT. Its translation is CASSPGQTSRTGELFF.

The chain joins TRBV30 to TRBJ2-1; D is undetermined. CDR3 length equals 14 residues. Trimming shortened V by 4 bases and J by 4 bases, and 14 bases separated the two germline ends. The germline V gene has CDR1 GTSNPN and CDR2 SVGIG (reference sequence). The chain's CDR3 is CAWIPQNSYNEQFF. In DNA form, the CDR3 reads TGTGCCTGGATCCCGCAGAACAGTTACAATGAGCAGTTCTTC.

This chain connects TRBV7-9 to TRBJ2-3; maybe TRBD1 (6 bases). This CDR3 region has 16 residues. V was trimmed by 4 bases and J by 4 bases, leaving 18 bases between them. In germline, CDR1 is SEHNR, CDR2 FQNEAQ (reference sequence). CDR3 sequence: CASSYPQGMGPDTQYF. CDR3 in DNA: TGTGCCAGCAGCTACCCACAGGGTATGGGACCAGATACGCAGTATTTT. The whole variable domain, remainder taken from reference TRBV7-9 and TRBJ2-3, is DTGVSQNPRHKITKRGQNVTFRCDPISEHNRLYWYRQTLGQGPEFLTYFQNEAQLEKSRLLSDRFSAERPKGSFSTLEIQRTEQGDSAMYLCASSYPQGMGPDTQYFGPGTRLTVL.